This TCR beta chain was profiled in a study of blood T cells in healthy people across ages. Study overall: The capture of about one barcoded beta molecule per two T cells was achieved by template switching.

A J-beta primer mix and a sample-barcoded 5' primer were used in a second PCR of about 7 to 12 cycles. Samples each returned at least 3 million CDR3-containing paired-end reads. Each CDR3 protein is one row after TCRdb ran MiXCR on the 5' RACE reads. The repertoire holds about 720,000 distinct CDR3 sequences, with 22% as singletons. Germline lookup yields CDR1 KGHDR and CDR2 SFDVKD. The CDR3 is 15 amino acids. V lost 5 bases to trimming and J lost 1 base; unmatched junction nucleotides: 3. This clonotype was counted at least ten times. Specimen: blood. The sequence came from a man aged 70 or older in good health. The chain joins TRBV24-1 to TRBJ2-1, with TRBD2 matching 8 bases. The CDR3 is CATSASGRSYNEQFF. The CDR3 DNA sequence: TGTGCCACCAGTGCCAGCGGGAGATCCTACAATGAGCAGTTCTTC.